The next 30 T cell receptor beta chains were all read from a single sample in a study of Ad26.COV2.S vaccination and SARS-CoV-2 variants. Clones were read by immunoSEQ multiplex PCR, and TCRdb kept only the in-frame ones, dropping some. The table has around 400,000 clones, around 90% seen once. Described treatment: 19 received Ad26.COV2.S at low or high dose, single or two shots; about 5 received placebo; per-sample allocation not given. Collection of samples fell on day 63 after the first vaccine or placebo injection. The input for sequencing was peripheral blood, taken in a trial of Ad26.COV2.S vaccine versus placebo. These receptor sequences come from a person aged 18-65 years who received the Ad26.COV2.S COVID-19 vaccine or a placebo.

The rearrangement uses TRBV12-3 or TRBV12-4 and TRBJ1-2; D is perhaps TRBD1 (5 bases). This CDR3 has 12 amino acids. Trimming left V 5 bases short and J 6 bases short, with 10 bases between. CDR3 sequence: CASSLGPNGYTF. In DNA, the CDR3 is TGTGCCAGCAGTCTGGGACCTAATGGCTACACCTTC.

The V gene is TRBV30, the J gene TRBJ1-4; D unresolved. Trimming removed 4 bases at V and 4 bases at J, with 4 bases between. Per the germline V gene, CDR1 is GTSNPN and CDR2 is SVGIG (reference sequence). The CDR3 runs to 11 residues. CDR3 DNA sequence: TGTGCCTGGAAGGGTAATGAAAAACTGTTTTTT. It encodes CAWKGNEKLFF.

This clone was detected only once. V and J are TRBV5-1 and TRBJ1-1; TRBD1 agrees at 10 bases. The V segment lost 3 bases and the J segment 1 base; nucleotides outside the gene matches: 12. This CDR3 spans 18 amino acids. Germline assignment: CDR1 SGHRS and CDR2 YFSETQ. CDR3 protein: CASSSTGTGVPGNTEAFF. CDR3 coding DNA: TGCGCCAGCAGCTCGACCGGGACAGGGGTCCCTGGGAACACTGAAGCTTTCTTT.

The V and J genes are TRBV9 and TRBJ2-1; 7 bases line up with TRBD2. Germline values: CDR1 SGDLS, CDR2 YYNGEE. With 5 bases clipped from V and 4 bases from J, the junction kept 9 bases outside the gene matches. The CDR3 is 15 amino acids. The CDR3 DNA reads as TGTGCCAGCAGTGCTGCGGGAGAGACATACAATGAGCAGTTCTTC. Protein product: CASSAAGETYNEQFF.

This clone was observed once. CDR3 coding DNA: TGTGCCAGCAGCTTTGGCTCCTACGAGCAGTACTTC. It encodes CASSFGSYEQYF. The chain has TRBV11-2 and TRBJ2-7; D is ambiguous. CDR1 SGHAT and CDR2 FQNNGV come from the germline V gene. This CDR3 region has 12 residues. V was pared by 3 bases and J by 0 bases, with 3 bases between. Full variable domain (outside the CDR3, taken from reference TRBV11-2 and TRBJ2-7): EAGVAQSPRYKIIEKRQSVAFWCNPISGHATLYWYQQILGQGPKLLIQFQNNGVVDDSQLPKDRFSAERLKGVDSTLKIQPAKLEDSAVYLCASSFGSYEQYFGPGTRLTVT.

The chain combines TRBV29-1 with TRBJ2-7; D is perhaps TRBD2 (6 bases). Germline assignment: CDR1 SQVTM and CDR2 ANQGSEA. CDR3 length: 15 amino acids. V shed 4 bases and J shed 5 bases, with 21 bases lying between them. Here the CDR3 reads CSVGYPGPRRDEQYF. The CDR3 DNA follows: TGCAGCGTTGGGTATCCGGGGCCGAGGAGGGACGAGCAGTACTTC.

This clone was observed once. CDR3 in DNA: TGTGCCAGCAGTTTCCAAGAGACCCAGTACTTC. This sequence encodes CASSFQETQYF. The chain has TRBV6-5 and TRBJ2-5; no reliable D call. The V and J ends lost 4 bases and 1 base respectively, with 1 base between them. In germline, CDR1 is MNHEY, CDR2 SVGAGI. The CDR3 spans 11 residues.

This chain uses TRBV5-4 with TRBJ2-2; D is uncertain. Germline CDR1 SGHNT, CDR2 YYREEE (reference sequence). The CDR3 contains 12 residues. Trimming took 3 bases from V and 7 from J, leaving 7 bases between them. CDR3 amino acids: CASSSSGGELFF. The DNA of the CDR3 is TGTGCCAGCAGCTCGTCGGGCGGGGAGCTGTTTTTT.

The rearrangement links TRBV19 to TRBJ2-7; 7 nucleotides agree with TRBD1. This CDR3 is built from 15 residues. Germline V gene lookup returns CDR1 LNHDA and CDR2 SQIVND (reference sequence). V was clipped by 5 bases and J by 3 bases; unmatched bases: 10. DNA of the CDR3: TGTGCCAGTAGTCAGACAGGGTCTGCCTACTACGAGCAGTACTTC. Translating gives CASSQTGSAYYEQYF.

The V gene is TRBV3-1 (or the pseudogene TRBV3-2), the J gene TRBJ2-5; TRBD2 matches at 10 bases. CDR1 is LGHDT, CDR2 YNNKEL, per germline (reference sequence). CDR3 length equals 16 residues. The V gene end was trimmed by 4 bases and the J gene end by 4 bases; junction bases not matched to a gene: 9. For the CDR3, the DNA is TGTGCCAGCAGCCTTTCAAGCGGGAGGGCCGGAGAGACCCAGTACTTC. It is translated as CASSLSSGRAGETQYF.

CDR3 sequence: CASSSTSGRALVGTQYF. CDR3 nucleotides: TGTGCCAGCAGCTCTACTAGCGGGAGGGCCCTAGTAGGGACCCAGTACTTC. The chain links TRBV5-6 to TRBJ2-5, with TRBD2 identical over 13 bases. The CDR3 runs to 17 residues. The germline gives CDR1 SGHDT, CDR2 YYEEEE. V lost 3 bases to trimming and J lost 7 bases; unmatched junction nucleotides: 12.

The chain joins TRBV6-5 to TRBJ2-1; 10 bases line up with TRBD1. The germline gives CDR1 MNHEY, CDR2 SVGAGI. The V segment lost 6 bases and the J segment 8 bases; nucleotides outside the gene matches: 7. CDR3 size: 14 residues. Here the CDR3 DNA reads TGTGCCAGCAGCCCCGGGACAGGGGATCATGAGCAGTTCTTC. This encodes CASSPGTGDHEQFF.

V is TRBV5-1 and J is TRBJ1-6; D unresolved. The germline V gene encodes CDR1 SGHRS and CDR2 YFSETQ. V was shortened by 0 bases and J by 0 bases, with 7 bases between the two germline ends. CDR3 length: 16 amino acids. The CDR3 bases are TGCGCCAGCAGCTTGGTCCCCGGCTCCTATAATTCACCCCTCCACTTT. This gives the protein CASSLVPGSYNSPLHF.

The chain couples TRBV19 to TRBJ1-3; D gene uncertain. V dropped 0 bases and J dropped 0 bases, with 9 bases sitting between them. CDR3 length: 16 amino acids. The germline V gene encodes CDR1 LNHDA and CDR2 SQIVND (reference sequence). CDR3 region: CASSIEKGRSGNTIYF. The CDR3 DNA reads TGTGCCAGTAGTATAGAGAAGGGCCGCTCTGGAAACACCATATATTTT.

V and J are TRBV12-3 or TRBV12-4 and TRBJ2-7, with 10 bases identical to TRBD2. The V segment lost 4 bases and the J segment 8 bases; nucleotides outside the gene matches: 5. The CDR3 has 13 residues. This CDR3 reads CASSSPSGRKQYF. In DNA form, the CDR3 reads TGTGCCAGCAGTTCGCCTAGCGGGAGAAAGCAGTACTTC.

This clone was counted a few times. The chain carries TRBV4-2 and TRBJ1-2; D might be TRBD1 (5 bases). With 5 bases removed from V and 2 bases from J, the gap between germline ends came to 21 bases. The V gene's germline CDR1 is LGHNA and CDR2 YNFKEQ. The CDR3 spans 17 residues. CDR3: CASSKTPGEVLNYGYTF. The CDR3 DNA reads TGTGCCAGCAGCAAGACCCCGGGGGAGGTCCTCAACTATGGCTACACCTTC.

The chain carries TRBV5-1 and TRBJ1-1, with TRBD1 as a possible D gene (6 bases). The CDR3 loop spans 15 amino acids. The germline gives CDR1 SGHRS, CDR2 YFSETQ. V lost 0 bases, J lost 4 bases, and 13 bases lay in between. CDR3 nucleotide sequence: TGCGCCAGCAGCTTGGCCTTGGGGGCGTTCACTGAAGCTTTCTTT. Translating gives CASSLALGAFTEAFF. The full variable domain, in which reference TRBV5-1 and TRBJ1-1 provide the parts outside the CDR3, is KAGVTQTPRYLIKTRGQQVTLSCSPISGHRSVSWYQQTPGQGLQFLFEYFSETQRNKGNFPGRFSGRQFSNSRSEMNVSTLELGDSALYLCASSLALGAFTEAFFGQGTRLTVV.

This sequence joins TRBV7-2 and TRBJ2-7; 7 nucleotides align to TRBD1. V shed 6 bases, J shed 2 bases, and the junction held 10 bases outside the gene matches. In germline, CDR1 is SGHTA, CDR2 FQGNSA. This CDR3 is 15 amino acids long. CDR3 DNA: TGTGCCAGCAGTCAGGCGGCCGGGACAGCCTACGAGCAGTACTTC. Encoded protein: CASSQAAGTAYEQYF.

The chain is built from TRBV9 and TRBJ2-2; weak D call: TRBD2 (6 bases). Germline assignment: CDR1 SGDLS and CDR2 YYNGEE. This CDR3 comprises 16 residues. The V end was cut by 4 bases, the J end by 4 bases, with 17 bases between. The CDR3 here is CASSSRDGGTTGELFF. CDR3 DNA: TGTGCCAGCAGCTCAAGAGATGGAGGGACCACCGGGGAGCTGTTTTTT.

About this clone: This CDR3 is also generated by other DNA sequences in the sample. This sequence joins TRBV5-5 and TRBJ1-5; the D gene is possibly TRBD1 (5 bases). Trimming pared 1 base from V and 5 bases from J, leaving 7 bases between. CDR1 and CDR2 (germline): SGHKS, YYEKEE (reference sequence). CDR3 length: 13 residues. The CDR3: CASSLTGDQPQHF. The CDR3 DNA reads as TGTGCCAGCAGCTTGACAGGAGATCAGCCCCAGCATTTT. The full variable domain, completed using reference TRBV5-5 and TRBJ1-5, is DAGVTQSPTHLIKTRGQQVTLRCSPISGHKSVSWYQQVLGQGPQFIFQYYEKEERGRGNFPDRFSARQFPNYSSELNVNALLLGDSALYLCASSLTGDQPQHFGDGTRLSIL.

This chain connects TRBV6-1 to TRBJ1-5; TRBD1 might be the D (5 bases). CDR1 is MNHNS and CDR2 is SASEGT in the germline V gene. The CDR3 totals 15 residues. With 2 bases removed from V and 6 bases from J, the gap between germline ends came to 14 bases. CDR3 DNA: TGTGCCAGCAGTGAATTGGGCAGGGAAGGTCAGCCCCAGCATTTT. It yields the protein CASSELGREGQPQHF.

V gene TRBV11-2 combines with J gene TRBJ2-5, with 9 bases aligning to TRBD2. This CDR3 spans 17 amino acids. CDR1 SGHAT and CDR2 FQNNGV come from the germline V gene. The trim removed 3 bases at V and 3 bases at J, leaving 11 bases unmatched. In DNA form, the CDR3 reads TGTGCCAGCAGCTTCTCGAGGGTAGCGGGAGAAAAAGAGACCCAGTACTTC. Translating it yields CASSFSRVAGEKETQYF.

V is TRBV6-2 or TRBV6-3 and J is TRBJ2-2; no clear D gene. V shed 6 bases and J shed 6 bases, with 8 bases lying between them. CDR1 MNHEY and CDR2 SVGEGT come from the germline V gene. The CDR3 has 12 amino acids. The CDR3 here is CASSPRSGELFF. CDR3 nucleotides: TGTGCCAGCAGCCCAAGGTCCGGGGAGCTGTTTTTT.

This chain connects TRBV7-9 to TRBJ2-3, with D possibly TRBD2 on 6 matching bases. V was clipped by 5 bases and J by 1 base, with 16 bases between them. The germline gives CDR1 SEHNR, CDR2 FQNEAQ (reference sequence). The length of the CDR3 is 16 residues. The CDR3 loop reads CASSRAVGGGTDTQYF. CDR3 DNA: TGTGCCAGCAGCCGCGCGGTGGGGGGAGGCACAGATACGCAGTATTTT.

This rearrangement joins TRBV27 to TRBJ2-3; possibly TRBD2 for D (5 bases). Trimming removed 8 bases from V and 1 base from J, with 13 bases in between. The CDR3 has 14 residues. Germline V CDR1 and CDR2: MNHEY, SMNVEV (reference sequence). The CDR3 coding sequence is TGTGCCAGCCAACGTGTGGGAGGCACAGATACGCAGTATTTT. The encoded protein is CASQRVGGTDTQYF.

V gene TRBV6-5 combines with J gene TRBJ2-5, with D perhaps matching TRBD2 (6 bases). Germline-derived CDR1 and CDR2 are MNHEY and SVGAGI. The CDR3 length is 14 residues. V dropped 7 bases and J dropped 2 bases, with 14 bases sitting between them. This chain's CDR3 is CASKPLGLQETQYF. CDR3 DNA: TGTGCCAGCAAACCGCTCGGACTACAAGAGACCCAGTACTTC.

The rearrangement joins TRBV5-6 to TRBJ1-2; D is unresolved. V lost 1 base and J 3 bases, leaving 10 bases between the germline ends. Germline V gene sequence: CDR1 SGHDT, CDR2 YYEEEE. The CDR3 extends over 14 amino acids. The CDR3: CASSLIRKHYGYTF. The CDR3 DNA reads TGTGCCAGCAGCTTGATCAGGAAACACTATGGCTACACCTTC.

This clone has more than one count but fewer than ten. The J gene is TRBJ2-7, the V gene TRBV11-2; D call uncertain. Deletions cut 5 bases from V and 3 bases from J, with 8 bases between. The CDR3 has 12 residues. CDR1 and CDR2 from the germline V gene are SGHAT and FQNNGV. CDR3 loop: CASSHLNYEQYF. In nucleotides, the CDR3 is TGTGCCAGCAGCCATCTGAACTACGAGCAGTACTTC.

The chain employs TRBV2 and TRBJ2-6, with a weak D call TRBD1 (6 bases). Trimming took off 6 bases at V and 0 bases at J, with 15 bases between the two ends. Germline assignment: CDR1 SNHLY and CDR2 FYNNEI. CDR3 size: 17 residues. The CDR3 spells CASRWRQAGSGANVLTF. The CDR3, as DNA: TGTGCCAGCAGGTGGCGACAGGCCGGCTCTGGGGCCAACGTCCTGACTTTC.

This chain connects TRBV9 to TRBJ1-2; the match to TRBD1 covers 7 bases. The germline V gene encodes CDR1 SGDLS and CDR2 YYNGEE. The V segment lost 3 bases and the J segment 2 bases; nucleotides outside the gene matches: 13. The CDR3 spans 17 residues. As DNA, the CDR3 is TGTGCCAGCAGCGGGGTGGGTCCGGGACAGAGAAACTATGGCTACACCTTC. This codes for CASSGVGPGQRNYGYTF.